These 24 T cell receptor beta chains originate from one sample sequenced in a study of blood T cells in healthy people across ages. Using a J-beta primer mix together with a sample-barcoded 5' primer, a second PCR was run for roughly 7 to 12 cycles. TCRdb used MiXCR to reprocess the 5' RACE reads, holding one entry per CDR3 protein. The sample contains 850,000 or so distinct CDR3 sequences, less than 35% of which appear only once. The sample was blood. Every receptor here comes from a woman older than 75 in good health.

The rearrangement links TRBV12-3 or TRBV12-4 to TRBJ2-3; TRBD1 aligns across 7 bases. After removal of 6 bases from V and 6 bases from J, the junction contained 18 bases not matched to a gene. The CDR3 loop spans 17 amino acids. The CDR3, as DNA: TGTGCCAGCAGCCATAGGGGGCGGCACCCTATTGTGGATACGCAGTATTTT. It encodes CASSHRGRHPIVDTQYF.

The rearrangement links TRBV12-3 or TRBV12-4 to TRBJ2-3; 10 nucleotides align to TRBD2. CDR3 size: 15 residues. J lost 11 bases, V lost 3 bases, and 11 bases had no gene match. CDR3 protein: CASSFSGGNTDVQYF. The CDR3 bases are TGTGCCAGCAGTTTTAGCGGGGGGAACACAGATGTGCAGTATTTT.

This clonotype has at least ten counts. V usage is TRBV24-1 and J usage is TRBJ2-7, with 7 bases aligning to TRBD1. Per germline, CDR1 KGHDR and CDR2 SFDVKD. The ends lost 0 bases at V and 2 bases at J; junction bases unmatched: 18. There are 20 residues in the CDR3. This CDR3 reads CATSDLPAIRDRIMTYEQYF. The CDR3 DNA reads as TGTGCCACCAGTGATTTGCCGGCCATTCGGGACAGAATCATGACCTACGAGCAGTACTTC.

This clonotype was seen a few times. Possible read error: a much larger clone is one base away. This rearrangement joins TRBV4-3 to TRBJ2-5; 14 nucleotides line up with TRBD2. CDR3 size: 20 residues. Per the germline V gene, CDR1 is LGHNA and CDR2 is YSLEER. The CDR3 loop reads CANSQDLGLAGALRDKTQYF. The CDR3 DNA follows: TGCGCCAACAGCCAAGATTTGGGACTAGCGGGGGCCTTGAGGGATAAGACCCAGTACTTC.

This clonotype was counted a single time. A read error may account for a junction end that differs from germline. The rearrangement uses TRBV12-3 or TRBV12-4 and TRBJ2-3; D perhaps matches TRBD1 (5 bases). The CDR3 runs to 16 residues. The CDR3 DNA reads as TGTGCCAGCAGTTTGGGGCCGATGATGAGCACAGATGCGCAGTATTTT. Translation gives CASSLGPMMSTDAQYF.

This clonotype was detected ten times or more. The V gene is TRBV20-1, the J gene TRBJ2-5; D gene uncertain. Germline V lookup: CDR1 DFQATT, CDR2 SNEGSKA (reference sequence). Trimming took 3 bases from V and 7 from J, leaving 15 bases between them. This CDR3 comprises 13 residues. Written as DNA, the CDR3 is TGCAGTGCTAGGTCATCCCTTAAAGGGACCCAGTACTTC. Translating it yields CSARSSLKGTQYF.

This clonotype was recorded many times. The V gene is TRBV2, the J gene TRBJ2-7, with 10 bases fitting TRBD2. Trimming took 8 bases from V and 4 from J; bases not matched to a gene: 8. Germline V CDR1 and CDR2: SNHLY, FYNNEI. The CDR3 length is 14 residues. This CDR3 is CASEASGGAYEQYF. CDR3 sequence (DNA): TGTGCCAGCGAGGCTAGCGGGGGAGCATACGAGCAGTACTTC.

This clonotype was found many times. V usage is TRBV5-1 and J usage is TRBJ2-3, with 7 bases identical to TRBD1. The V gene end was trimmed by 1 base and the J gene end by 2 bases; junction bases not matched to a gene: 4. This CDR3 is 15 amino acids long. Germline lookup yields CDR1 SGHRS and CDR2 YFSETQ. CDR3 nucleotides: TGCGCCAGCAGCTTGACTGGACAGGTCACAGATACGCAGTATTTT. It yields the protein CASSLTGQVTDTQYF.

This clonotype has at least ten counts. The V and J genes are TRBV29-1 and TRBJ2-5; perhaps TRBD2 as D (5 bases). Trimming stripped 2 bases from V and 5 bases from J, with 9 bases between. This CDR3 has 12 amino acids. Germline CDR1 SQVTM, CDR2 ANQGSEA. Here the CDR3 reads CSVERGAETQYF. In DNA form, the CDR3 reads TGCAGCGTTGAACGGGGTGCGGAGACCCAGTACTTC.

Many counts were recorded for this clonotype. The V call is TRBV15, the J call TRBJ2-5; D unclear. Germline V lookup: CDR1 LNHNV, CDR2 YYDKDF (reference sequence). This CDR3 spans 13 amino acids. V was shortened by 0 bases and J by 0 bases, with 2 bases between the two germline ends. CDR3 in amino acids: CATSRDHQETQYF. CDR3 DNA sequence: TGTGCCACCAGCAGAGACCACCAAGAGACCCAGTACTTC. Together with reference TRBV15 and TRBJ2-5, the CDR3 gives the full variable domain: DAMVIQNPRYQVTQFGKPVTLSCSQTLNHNVMYWYQQKSSQAPKLLFHYYDKDFNNEADTPDNFQSRRPNTSFCFLDIRSPGLGDTAMYLCATSRDHQETQYFGPGTRLLVL.

This clonotype was picked up many times. The rearrangement uses TRBV5-5 and TRBJ2-1, with D maybe TRBD1 (6 bases). Germline V CDR1 and CDR2: SGHKS, YYEKEE (reference sequence). Deletions cut 1 base from V and 7 bases from J, with 18 bases between. The CDR3 contains 16 residues. CDR3 region: CASSLPGMARGNEQFF. The CDR3 bases are TGTGCCAGCAGCTTGCCAGGCATGGCCAGGGGAAATGAGCAGTTCTTC.

The rearrangement uses TRBV12-3 or TRBV12-4 and TRBJ2-7, with a possible D match to TRBD1 (5 bases). The V and J ends lost 7 bases and 1 base respectively, with 14 bases between them. The CDR3 length is 14 residues. The CDR3 DNA is TGTGCCAGCACCCCCTGGGGCCAATCCTACGAGCAGTACTTC. It specifies CASTPWGQSYEQYF.

Remarks on this clonotype: A much larger clone differs from this one at a single base, so this may be a read error. The chain couples TRBV7-2 to TRBJ1-1, with 7 bases fitting TRBD1. V lost 4 bases, J lost 2 bases, and 4 bases stayed unmatched. CDR3 length: 14 amino acids. Germline V gives CDR1 SGHTA, CDR2 FQGNSA. DNA of the CDR3: TGTGCCAGCAGCTGCAACAGGGGTAACACTGAAGCTTTCTTT. Protein sequence: CASSCNRGNTEAFF.

This clonotype was counted ten times or more. The chain carries TRBV6-6 and TRBJ1-2; TRBD1 aligns across 9 bases. With 7 bases clipped from V and 2 bases from J, the junction kept 5 bases outside the gene matches. Germline values: CDR1 MNHNY, CDR2 SVGAGI (reference sequence). The CDR3 has 14 amino acids. The CDR3 bases are TGTGCCAGCAATAGACAGGGGGAAAACTATGGCTACACCTTC. Translating gives CASNRQGENYGYTF.

This chain uses TRBV28 with TRBJ1-1, with D unclear. The CDR3 contains 12 residues. Trimming removed 7 bases at V and 3 bases at J, with 9 bases between. The V gene's germline CDR1 is MDHEN and CDR2 SYDVKM. In nucleotides, the CDR3 is TGTGCCAGCACCTTAGGGTACACTGAAGCTTTCTTT. It translates to CASTLGYTEAFF. The full variable domain, with the rest looked up from reference TRBV28 and TRBJ1-1, is DVKVTQSSRYLVKRTGEKVFLECVQDMDHENMFWYRQDPGLGLRLIYFSYDVKMKEKGDIPEGYSVSREKKERFSLILESASTNQTSMYLCASTLGYTEAFFGQGTRLTVV.

This clonotype has at least ten counts. CDR3 sequence reads: CASSYTGPQNIQYF. In DNA, the CDR3 is TGTGCCAGCAGTTACACGGGGCCCCAAAACATTCAGTACTTC. The chain employs TRBV6-5 and TRBJ2-4; D may be TRBD1 or TRBD2 (5 bases each). The CDR3 is 14 residues long. Trimming took off 2 bases at V and 5 bases at J, with 10 bases between the two ends. Germline CDR1 and CDR2: MNHEY and SVGAGI.

This chain connects TRBV7-3 to TRBJ2-3, with 8 bases that match TRBD1. The length of the CDR3 is 15 residues. The trim removed 3 bases at V and 2 bases at J, leaving 4 bases unmatched. The germline gives CDR1 SGHTA, CDR2 FQGTGA. The CDR3 here is CASSLGQEPTDTQYF. DNA for the CDR3: TGTGCCAGCAGCTTGGGACAGGAACCCACAGATACGCAGTATTTT.

This rearrangement joins TRBV6-6 to TRBJ1-5, with TRBD1 identical over 7 bases. This CDR3 is 15 amino acids long. V dropped 5 bases and J dropped 7; count of bases not matched to a gene: 11. Germline CDR1 and CDR2: MNHNY and SVGAGI (reference sequence). The CDR3: CASSLDRVKGQPQHF. Here the CDR3 DNA reads TGTGCCAGCAGTCTCGACAGGGTGAAAGGGCAGCCCCAGCATTTT.

The table lists this clonotype with a few counts. CDR3 loop: CASSARTGANSNQPQHF. The CDR3 DNA follows: TGTGCCAGCAGTGCCCGGACAGGGGCTAATAGCAATCAGCCCCAGCATTTT. The chain combines TRBV6-2 or TRBV6-3 with TRBJ1-5, with 9 bases that match TRBD1. This CDR3 has 17 residues. V lost 5 bases and J lost 0; bases outside the gene matches: 8. The germline V gene has CDR1 MNHEY and CDR2 SVGEGT.

This clonotype was recorded many times. The CDR3 DNA reads TGTGCCAGCAGCCGAGAGGGACTCCTGTACTTC. It specifies CASSREGLLYF. The genes are TRBV7-2 and TRBJ2-5, with D possibly TRBD2 on 6 matching bases. Germline CDR1 reads SGHTA; CDR2 reads FQGNSA. This CDR3 region has 11 residues. With 5 bases removed from V and 13 bases from J, the gap between germline ends came to 14 bases.

This clonotype was seen repeatedly, ten times or more. This rearrangement joins TRBV11-2 to TRBJ2-3; D remains ambiguous. There are 13 residues in the CDR3. From germline, CDR1 is SGHAT and CDR2 FQNNGV. V was cut by 3 bases and J by 5 bases, with 9 bases left in between. Written as DNA, the CDR3 is TGTGCCAGCAGCTTGGCCCCCCTAGATACGCAGTATTTT. Protein product: CASSLAPLDTQYF.

This clonotype came up many times. The V and J genes are TRBV7-9 and TRBJ2-7; tentative D call: TRBD2 (5 bases). The CDR3 is 15 residues long. Per the germline V gene, CDR1 is SEHNR and CDR2 is FQNEAQ (reference sequence). The V and J ends lost 4 bases and 5 bases respectively, with 18 bases between them. CDR3 residues: CASSSGVTDRDEQYF. CDR3 nucleotides: TGTGCCAGCAGCTCCGGGGTCACCGATCGGGACGAGCAGTACTTC.

This clonotype was counted a few times. The V and J genes are TRBV20-1 and TRBJ2-3; tentatively, D is TRBD1 or TRBD2 (6 bases each). Trimming took off 3 bases at V and 7 bases at J, with 17 bases between the two ends. CDR1 is DFQATT, CDR2 SNEGSKA, per germline (reference sequence). This CDR3 is 14 amino acids long. Here the CDR3 reads CSASSPGEVYTQYF. The CDR3 DNA is TGCAGTGCTAGTTCGCCAGGGGAGGTATATACGCAGTATTTT.

This clonotype was recorded a few times. This may be a read error, as it is one base from a much larger clone. This sequence joins TRBV20-1 and TRBJ1-5; D is possibly TRBD1 (6 bases). Trimming took 6 bases from V and 9 from J, leaving 18 bases between them. Germline lookup yields CDR1 DFQATT and CDR2 SNEGSKA (reference sequence). The CDR3 runs 13 residues. The CDR3 region is CSARQVDSLPQHF. The CDR3 bases are TGCAGTGCGAGACAGGTGGATAGTCTGCCCCAGCATTTT.